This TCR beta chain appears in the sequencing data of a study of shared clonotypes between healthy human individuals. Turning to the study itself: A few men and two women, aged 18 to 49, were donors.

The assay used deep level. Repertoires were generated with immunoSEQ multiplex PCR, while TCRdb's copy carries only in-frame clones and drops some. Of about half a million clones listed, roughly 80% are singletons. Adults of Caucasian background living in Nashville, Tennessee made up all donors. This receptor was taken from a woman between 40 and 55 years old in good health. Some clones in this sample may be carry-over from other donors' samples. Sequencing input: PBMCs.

CDR3 residues: CASSGQGPLREGATGELFF. CDR3 DNA: TGTGCCAGCAGCGGGCAAGGGCCGTTACGGGAGGGAGCCACCGGGGAGCTGTTTTTT. The chain combines TRBV9 with TRBJ2-2; 8 bases are a match to TRBD2. The germline CDR1 and CDR2 sequences are SGDLS and YYNGEE. CDR3 length: 19 residues. J lost 4 bases, V lost 3 bases, and 17 bases had no gene match.